Shown below are 6 T cell receptor beta chains from a single sample sequenced in a study of control samples from healthy donors and cancer patients. Sequencing was performed with immunoSEQ multiplex PCR; in TCRdb, only in-frame clones are kept and a portion is missing. The sample consists of some 28,000 clones, around 79% of them appearing once. The specimen sequenced was PBMCs. The receptor set was obtained from a man aged 60-69 years with head and neck cancer.

This rearrangement joins TRBV2 to TRBJ1-6; D not certain. Per the germline V gene, CDR1 is SNHLY and CDR2 is FYNNEI. This CDR3 is built from 13 residues. Trimming cost V 1 base and J 5 bases, with 3 bases left between them. Here the CDR3 reads CASSEENNSPLHF. The CDR3 DNA follows: TGTGCCAGCAGTGAAGAGAATAATTCACCCCTCCACTTT. Together with reference TRBV2 and TRBJ1-6, the CDR3 gives the full variable domain: EPEVTQTPSHQVTQMGQEVILRCVPISNHLYFYWYRQILGQKVEFLVSFYNNEISEKSEIFDDQFSVERPDGSNFTLKIRSTKLEDSAMYFCASSEENNSPLHFGNGTRLTVT.

This chain links TRBV5-1 with TRBJ2-2; the D gene is possibly TRBD1 (6 bases). The CDR3 is made up of 16 amino acids. Germline V gene lookup returns CDR1 SGHRS and CDR2 YFSETQ. V lost 1 base and J lost 1, with 11 bases in between. The CDR3 loop is CASSLSGRGNTGELFF. CDR3 in DNA: TGCGCCAGCAGCTTGAGTGGCAGGGGGAACACCGGGGAGCTGTTTTTT.

The chain is built from TRBV6-6 and TRBJ2-7; D possibly corresponds to TRBD1 (8 bases). Germline loops: CDR1 MNHNY, CDR2 SVGAGI (reference sequence). V was shortened by 4 bases and J by 7 bases, with 17 bases between the two germline ends. This CDR3 region has 14 residues. CDR3 DNA sequence: TGTGCCAGCAGTTTAAGGGGGGGGACAGGAGAGCAGTACTTC. Protein: CASSLRGGTGEQYF.

The V gene is TRBV29-1, the J gene TRBJ2-5; D may be TRBD2 (6 bases). This CDR3 region has 16 residues. V was clipped by 4 bases and J by 4 bases, with 22 bases between them. Germline V gene lookup returns CDR1 SQVTM and CDR2 ANQGSEA. The CDR3 region is CSVAGQAEAGTETQYF. DNA for the CDR3: TGCAGCGTTGCAGGGCAAGCAGAGGCGGGAACAGAGACCCAGTACTTC. The whole variable domain, remainder taken from reference TRBV29-1 and TRBJ2-5, is SAVISQKPSRDICQRGTSLTIQCQVDSQVTMMFWYRQQPGQSLTLIATANQGSEATYESGFVIDKFPISRPNLTFSTLTVSNMSPEDSSIYLCSVAGQAEAGTETQYFGPGTRLLVL.

This chain joins TRBV10-2 and TRBJ2-1; 7 bases are a match to TRBD2. The CDR3 covers 17 residues. Looked up from germline, CDR1 is WSHSY and CDR2 is SAAADI. J gave up 0 bases and V 4 bases, and 9 bases lay outside the gene matches. CDR3 DNA: TGCGCCAGCAGTGCCTCCAGCGGGACGCTCTCCTACAATGAGCAGTTCTTC. Its translation: CASSASSGTLSYNEQFF.

As regards this clone: In the same sample, other DNA sequences code for this CDR3. V usage is TRBV7-3 and J usage is TRBJ2-3; TRBD1 matches at 8 bases. The CDR3 is made up of 15 amino acids. V was clipped by 4 bases and J by 2 bases; unmatched bases: 5. Germline CDR1 is SGHTA and CDR2 is FQGTGA. The CDR3 bases are TGTGCCAGCAGCTCCACAGGGGGAGACACAGATACGCAGTATTTT. Translating it yields CASSSTGGDTDTQYF.